The clone carrying this T cell receptor beta chain was observed a few times. Its specificity is unknown. Germline V gene data show CDR1 as DFQATT and CDR2 as SNEGSKA (reference sequence). The CDR3 length is 15 residues. With V trimmed by 5 bases and J by 14 bases, 17 bases remained unmatched. The data were obtained in a study of T-cell reconstitution after alpha-beta-depleted transplantation in children. Study-wide findings and caveats: Elevated TCRbeta diversity at day 60 was traced, in some patients, to surviving recipient T cells and thymic progenitors. Most T-cell counts and diversity one year after the transplant came from T cells that were newly produced. Two months or so post-transplant, alpha-beta T cells reportedly derived from several hundred expanded graft clones.

Unique molecular identifiers featured in how the TCRbeta library was prepared. TCRdb redid the calling of the PCR reads with MiXCR, one entry per CDR3 protein. The repertoire has approximately 170,000 distinct CDR3 sequences, more than 9.5% of them found once; the top ten carry approximately 13%. This clonotype originated in a boy aged 2 to 10 with acute myeloid leukemia, due to receive a stem cell transplant. Here the sequenced sample was PBMCs, taken before TCRalphabeta/CD19-depleted stem cell transplant. The chain is built from TRBV20-1 and TRBJ1-6, with 8 bases fitting TRBD1. CDR3 coding DNA: TGCAGTGCTGGACCTCAGACAGGGGACCGTTCGGCCCTCCACTTT. It codes for CSAGPQTGDRSALHF.